This TCR beta chain was sequenced during a study of T-cell reconstitution after alpha-beta-depleted transplantation in children. Study conclusions and caveats: Where some patients showed high TCRbeta diversity at day 60, it came from recipient T cells and thymic progenitors that had survived. Where alpha-beta T cells came from about two months after transplant was reportedly several hundred expanded graft clones. T-cell numbers and diversity, one year after transplant, stemmed largely from T cells that were newly produced.

This sample's TCRbeta library carried unique molecular identifier barcodes. Using its own MiXCR run on the PCR reads, TCRdb lists one record per CDR3 protein. The table lists around 440,000 distinct CDR3 sequences, over 9.5% of them singletons. This clonotype has a count of ten or more. Its target is not known. The CDR3 is 12 residues long. CDR1 is PRHDT and CDR2 is FYEKMQ in the germline V gene (reference sequence). V was pared by 4 bases and J by 3 bases, with 7 bases between. This TCR came from a child aged 2-15 years with inherited bone marrow failure, due to receive a stem cell transplant. The source material was PBMCs, sampled before TCRalphabeta/CD19-depleted stem cell transplant. The chain combines TRBV13 with TRBJ2-7; D unresolved. CDR3 sequence: CASSSTNYEQYF. The DNA for the CDR3 is TGTGCCAGCAGCTCAACAAACTACGAGCAGTACTTC.